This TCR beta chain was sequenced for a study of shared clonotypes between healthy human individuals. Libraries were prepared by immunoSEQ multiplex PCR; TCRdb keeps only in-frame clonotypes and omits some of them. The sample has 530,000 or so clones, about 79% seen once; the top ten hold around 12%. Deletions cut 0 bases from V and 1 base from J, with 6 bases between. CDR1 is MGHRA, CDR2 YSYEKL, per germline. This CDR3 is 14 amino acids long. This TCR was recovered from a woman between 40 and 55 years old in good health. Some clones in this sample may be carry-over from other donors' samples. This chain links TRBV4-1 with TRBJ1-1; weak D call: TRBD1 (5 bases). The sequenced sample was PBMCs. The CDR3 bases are TGCGCCAGCAGCCAAGAGGGGGAGAACACTGAAGCTTTCTTT. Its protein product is CASSQEGENTEAFF.